The rows below give T cell receptor beta chains drawn from one sample of a study of blood T cell repertoires in COVID-19. Generated by immunoSEQ multiplex PCR, the TCRdb table keeps only in-frame clones and is missing some. The repertoire holds around 440,000 clones, with around 88% as singletons. Sequencing was done on a sample of peripheral blood. The receptor set was obtained from a woman aged 50 to 65 with COVID-19, enrolled during active disease. Each CDR3 is given with its conserved first and last residue. D genes are given only for firm matches. The size entry is marked missing in some rows and otherwise reads once, few, many or a size class.

d_gene,j_gene,v_gene,abundance,CDR3nt,CDR3aa
NA,TRBJ2-7,TRBV30,NA,TGTGCCTGGAGTTTAGACAGCTCCTACGAGCAGTACTTC,CAWSLDSSYEQYF
NA,TRBJ1-1,TRBV5-1,NA,TGCGCCAGCAGCTTGGGGTCGACGGGCACTGAAGCTTTCTTT,CASSLGSTGTEAFF
NA,TRBJ1-1,TRBV20-1,NA,TGCAGTGCTAGTTGGGGGGGGCACGTTAACACTGAAGCTTTCTTT,CSASWGGHVNTEAFF
NA,TRBJ1-2,TRBV30,NA,TGTGCCTGGAGTAAGAGCCGAACTAACTATGGCTACACCTTC,CAWSKSRTNYGYTF
NA,TRBJ1-1,TRBV7-9,NA,TGTGCCAGCAGCTACGGGGAGGGCGAAGCTTTCTTT,CASSYGEGEAFF
NA,TRBJ1-2,TRBV10-3,NA,TGTGCCATCAGTGAGTCCGGACAGCTTTACTTTAACTATGGCTACACCTTC,CAISESGQLYFNYGYTF
NA,TRBJ1-5,TRBV15,once,TGTGCCACCAGCAGAGGGGGGCCTCGCTATCAGCCCCAGCATTTT,CATSRGGPRYQPQHF
NA,TRBJ2-4,TRBV2,NA,TGTGCCAGCAGTGATAAGAACAGGGACATTCAGTACTTC,CASSDKNRDIQYF
NA,TRBJ2-7,TRBV12-3/TRBV12-4,NA,TGTGCCAGCAGTTACGGGGTTGACGAGCAGTACTTC,CASSYGVDEQYF
NA,TRBJ1-6,TRBV11-2,NA,TGTGCCAGCAGCTTAGATGTAACAGCTTCACCCCTCCACTTT,CASSLDVTASPLHF
NA,TRBJ2-5,TRBV5-4,NA,TGTGCCAGCAGCTCATTTGCGCGGTTAGAGACCCAGTACTTC,CASSSFARLETQYF
TRBD2,TRBJ2-5,TRBV6-6,NA,TGTGCCAGCAGTTCTATAGCGGGGGGATTGGAGACCCAGTACTTC,CASSSIAGGLETQYF
TRBD1,TRBJ1-1,TRBV25-1,NA,TGTGCCAGCAGAAAGACAGGGGCCAGGGTAGAAGCTTTCTTT,CASRKTGARVEAFF
NA,TRBJ1-2,TRBV29-1,NA,TGCAGCGTTGAGGCGGGGGCTGGCTACACCTTC,CSVEAGAGYTF
TRBD1,TRBJ2-7,TRBV6-5,few,TGTGCCAGCAGAGGGACAGGGTCCGACTACGAGCAGTACTTC,CASRGTGSDYEQYF